Here is one T cell receptor (beta chain) with its context. Its antigen is as yet unknown. The sample belongs to a study of CD8+CD57+ T cells in acquired aplastic anemia. Study background: Yields of DNA that came from sorted CD4+ and CD8+ cells averaged approximately 3.5 ug. Read counts for CD4+ cells (from healthy donors) averaged about 11 million. Findings and caveats of the study: Roughly 31 was the count of CD8+ CDR3 sequences that patients shared with controls. Patients versus controls showed no significant CD8+ Simpson's diversity difference.

For CDR3 and TCR beta VDJ profiling, genomic DNA was the template used. MiXCR, run by TCRdb on the reads, gives a single entry per CDR3 protein. The profile shows approximately 130,000 distinct CDR3 sequences, about 40% of them singletons. Looked up from germline, CDR1 is SGHVS and CDR2 is FQNEAQ. Germline trimming cut 2 bases from V and 0 bases from J; bases unmatched to any gene: 12. This CDR3 is built from 18 residues. The clonotype originates from a human donor in good health, serving as a control. The sample comprised sorted CD4+, CD8+, or CD8+CD57+ T cells (not recorded which) from PBMCs. The chain recombines TRBV7-8 with TRBJ2-5; 7 bases are shared with TRBD2. CDR3 nucleotides: TGTGCCAGCAGCTTAAGGCCTAGGGGCGGGGGTTACCAAGAGACCCAGTACTTC. Translating it yields CASSLRPRGGGYQETQYF.